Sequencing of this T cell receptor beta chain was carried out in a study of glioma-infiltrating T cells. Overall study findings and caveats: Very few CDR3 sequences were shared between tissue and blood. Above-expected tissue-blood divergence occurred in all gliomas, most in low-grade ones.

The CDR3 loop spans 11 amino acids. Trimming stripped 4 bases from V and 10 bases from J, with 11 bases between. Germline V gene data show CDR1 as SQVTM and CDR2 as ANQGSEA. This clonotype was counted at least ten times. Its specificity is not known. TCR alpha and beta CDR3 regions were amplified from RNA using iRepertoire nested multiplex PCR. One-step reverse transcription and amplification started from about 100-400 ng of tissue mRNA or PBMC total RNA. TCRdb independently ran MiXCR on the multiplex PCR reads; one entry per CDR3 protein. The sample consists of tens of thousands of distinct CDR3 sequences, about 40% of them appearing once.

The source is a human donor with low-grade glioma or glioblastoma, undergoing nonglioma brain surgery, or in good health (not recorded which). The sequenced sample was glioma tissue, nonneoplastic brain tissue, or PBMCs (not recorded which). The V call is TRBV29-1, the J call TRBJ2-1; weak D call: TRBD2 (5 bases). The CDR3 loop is CSVGAGGEQFF. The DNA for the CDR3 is TGCAGCGTTGGGGCGGGCGGAGAGCAGTTCTTC.